This entry lists 5 T cell receptor beta chains sequenced from one sample in a study of shared clonotypes between healthy human individuals. The table came from immunoSEQ multiplex PCR; TCRdb's copy has only in-frame clones and leaves some out. The sample lists 1.4 million or so clones; 98% were seen once. The specimen sequenced was naive CD4+ T cells sorted from blood. Stated subset: CD45RA+ positively selected. These receptors were taken from a man under 40 in good health.

V is TRBV7-9 and J is TRBJ2-1; no firm D call. The CDR3 is made up of 12 amino acids. Trimming stripped 2 bases from V and 12 bases from J, with 11 bases between. The V gene's germline CDR1 is SEHNR and CDR2 FQNEAQ (reference sequence). The CDR3 DNA reads TGTGCCAGCAGCTTACAGGCAATGGGGCAGTTCTTC. It yields the protein CASSLQAMGQFF.

In the case of this clone: This same CDR3 is encoded by further DNA sequences in the sample. The rearrangement uses TRBV18 and TRBJ2-2; possible D gene TRBD2, 5 bases. Deletions cut 2 bases from V and 5 bases from J, with 6 bases between. The CDR3 covers 13 residues. CDR1 and CDR2 from the germline V gene are KGHSH and LQKENI. The DNA of the CDR3 is TGTGCCAGCTCACCAGAGGGAACCGGGGAGCTGTTTTTT. Translating it yields CASSPEGTGELFF.

The J gene is TRBJ2-1, the V gene TRBV5-1; 11 bases match TRBD1. This CDR3 has 20 amino acids. Germline trimming cut 4 bases from V and 8 bases from J; bases unmatched to any gene: 23. Germline V lookup: CDR1 SGHRS, CDR2 YFSETQ. The CDR3 spells CASSPGQGVSRTNRNYEQFF. The CDR3 region has the DNA TGCGCCAGCAGCCCGGGACAGGGGGTATCCCGAACGAATCGGAATTATGAGCAGTTCTTC.

V is TRBV4-1 and J is TRBJ1-2; D is possibly TRBD1 (6 bases). V shed 1 base and J shed 0 bases, with 15 bases lying between them. The length of the CDR3 is 17 residues. Germline V gives CDR1 MGHRA, CDR2 YSYEKL. CDR3 loop: CASSQVVRKGANYGYTF. As DNA, the CDR3 is TGCGCCAGCAGCCAAGTGGTCCGAAAGGGGGCTAACTATGGCTACACCTTC.

The J gene is TRBJ1-2, the V gene TRBV5-1; D is ambiguous. Germline V lookup: CDR1 SGHRS, CDR2 YFSETQ. Trimming stripped 0 bases from V and 5 bases from J, with 8 bases between. The CDR3 contains 13 residues. CDR3 bases: TGCGCCAGCAGCTTGGACAGCTGGTATGGCTACACCTTC. Its protein is CASSLDSWYGYTF.